This TCR beta chain appears in the sequencing data of a study of control samples from healthy donors and cancer patients. Sequenced by immunoSEQ multiplex PCR; TCRdb stores in-frame clones only, minus some. The sample lists fewer than 200,000 clones, roughly 89% seen once, with around 1.4% in the top ten. Germline CDR1 LGHNA, CDR2 YSLEER. The CDR3 runs 14 residues. Trimming took off 4 bases at V and 5 bases at J, with 14 bases between the two ends. The chain employs TRBV4-3 and TRBJ1-1; TRBD1 is a possible D gene (5 bases). The material sequenced was blood. The source of this sequence is a woman between 50 and 59 years old in good health. CDR3 bases: TGCGCCAGCAGCCCCGACGGGGGAGGAACTGAAGCTTTCTTT. Protein product: CASSPDGGGTEAFF.